This section outlines one T cell receptor beta chain sequence together with its context. Antigen specificity is unknown. This specimen comes from a study of T cells in localized non-small cell lung cancer. General study points: T cell clonality was highest in uninvolved adjacent lung, above tumor. A median of 57 of the top 100 tumor clones appeared in adjacent lung, which was paired and uninvolved.

Assay used: immunoSEQ multiplex PCR; TCRdb lists only in-frame clones, some missing. This table has about 24,000 clones, around 86% appearing once. Germline values: CDR1 GTSNPN, CDR2 SVGIG (reference sequence). J was trimmed by 7 bases and V by 3 bases; bases with no gene match: 9. The CDR3 covers 14 residues. The specimen was peripheral blood, collected before any cancer treatment. The receptor's source is an older male donor with stage II squamous cell lung carcinoma. The V call is TRBV30, the J call TRBJ2-7; 10 positions agree with TRBD2. The CDR3 protein is CAWRDLAGVREQYF. CDR3 DNA: TGTGCCTGGAGGGACCTAGCGGGAGTGCGGGAGCAGTACTTC.